This T cell receptor (beta chain) was identified during a study of T cell responses to AZD1222 COVID-19 vaccine. Background on the study: Second-dose schedules of about 4 or about 12 weeks were combined.

The protocol was immunoSEQ multiplex PCR, while the TCRdb copy is restricted to in-frame clones and leaves out a portion. The sample records 180,000 or so clones, about 92% being singletons. On this clone itself: The antigen is undetermined.

The CDR3 loop spans 17 amino acids. V lost 6 bases, J lost 4 bases, and 13 bases stayed unmatched. The germline V gene encodes CDR1 MNHEY and CDR2 SMNVEV (reference sequence). The study, taken as a whole, reports: Only 5 or 6 AZD1222 recipients were seropositive at baseline. Sampling that yielded the repertoires occurred only after the peak T cell response.

Sequences were derived from peripheral blood, sampled on day 0 of AZD1222 vaccination. This chain connects TRBV27 to TRBJ1-5, with 9 bases matching TRBD1. The sequence was obtained from an adult in good health. CDR3 bases: TGTGCCAGCAGCTTCGGCGGCTCGGACAGGGGTAATCAGCCCCAGCATTTT. It yields the protein CASSFGGSDRGNQPQHF.